The T cell receptor (beta chain) described here comes from a study of shared clonotypes between healthy human individuals. General study results and limits: Genetic and exposure-history diversity was limited by the few donors.

Healthy and HIV-negative, the adult donors had no recent acute infections or vaccinations. In the original analysis: Filtering differed, since immunoSEQ gave only junction sequences and no quality scores. The table came from immunoSEQ multiplex PCR; TCRdb's copy has only in-frame clones and leaves some out. The DNA was the basis for D and trimming; V, J and clone size are from that table. The table records some 1.1 million clones, approximately 75% of them present only once. A note on this clone: Its antigen remains unknown.

Germline V gene sequence: CDR1 MGHRA, CDR2 YSYEKL. This CDR3 has 13 residues. Trimming removed 6 bases at V and 7 bases at J, with 16 bases between. The sequenced sample consisted of memory CD4+ T cells from PBMCs. Subset described: CD45RA-negative fraction. This clonotype was sampled from a man between 18 and 35 years old in good health. Some clones in this sample may be carry-over from other donors' samples. The genes are TRBV4-1 and TRBJ2-7, with unresolved D. The DNA for the CDR3 is TGCGCCAGCAGACTCGGTGAAGGGAATGAGCAGTACTTC. It codes for CASRLGEGNEQYF.